This T cell receptor (beta chain) originates from a study of T cell responses to AZD1222 COVID-19 vaccine. Regarding the study as a whole: Among AZD1222 vaccinees, only six or seven were seropositive at baseline.

Details on this clone: The antigen remains undetermined.

V lost 5 bases to trimming and J lost 5 bases, with 15 bases between them. Per germline, CDR1 MDHEN and CDR2 SYDVKM. The CDR3 sequence is 14 residues long. Profiled with immunoSEQ multiplex PCR; TCRdb holds only in-frame clones, not every one. The sample has approximately 90,000 clones; just over 85% are singletons. The chain recombines TRBV28 with TRBJ1-1; D call uncertain. This receptor was identified in an adult in good health. The material was peripheral blood, obtained on day 0 of AZD1222 vaccination. This CDR3 reads CASSPSTEGTEAFF. DNA of the CDR3: TGTGCCAGCAGTCCCTCAACGGAAGGGACTGAAGCTTTCTTT. Complete variable domain (other parts from reference TRBV28 and TRBJ1-1): DVKVTQSSRYLVKRTGEKVFLECVQDMDHENMFWYRQDPGLGLRLIYFSYDVKMKEKGDIPEGYSVSREKKERFSLILESASTNQTSMYLCASSPSTEGTEAFFGQGTRLTVV.